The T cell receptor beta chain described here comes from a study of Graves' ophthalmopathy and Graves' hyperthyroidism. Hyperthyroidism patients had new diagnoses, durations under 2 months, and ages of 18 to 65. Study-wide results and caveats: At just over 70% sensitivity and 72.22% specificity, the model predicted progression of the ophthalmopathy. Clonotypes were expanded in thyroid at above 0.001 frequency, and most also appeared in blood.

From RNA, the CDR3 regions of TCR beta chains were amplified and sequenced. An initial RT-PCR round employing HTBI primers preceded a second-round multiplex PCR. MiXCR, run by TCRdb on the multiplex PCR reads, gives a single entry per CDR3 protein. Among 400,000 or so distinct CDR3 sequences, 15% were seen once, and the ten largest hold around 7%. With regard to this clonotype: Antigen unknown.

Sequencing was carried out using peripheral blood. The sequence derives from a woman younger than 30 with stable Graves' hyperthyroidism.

The CDR3 coding sequence is TGTGCCAGCAGGGCAGGGAGAGAAGCTTTCTTT. This gives the protein CASRAGREAFF. The chain links TRBV2 to TRBJ1-1; a possible D gene is TRBD1 (5 bases). The CDR3 has 11 amino acids. Germline-derived CDR1 and CDR2 are SNHLY and FYNNEI. The ends were cut back, 6 bases at V and 8 bases at J, with 10 bases in the middle.